A selection of T cell receptor beta chains follows, all from one sample in a study of post-analysis software for immune sequencing data. TCRdb re-called the PCR reads through MiXCR, storing one row per CDR3 protein. Here the sample spans fewer than 900,000 distinct CDR3 sequences, 35% to 55% being singletons. Sequencing input: blood. The receptors were gathered from a girl aged 10 to 17 with multiple sclerosis. Each CDR3 is given with its conserved first and last residue. The order of the fields is clone size, J gene, V gene, CDR3 length, D gene, CDR3 protein, CDR3 DNA. D genes are given only for firm matches. Only some rows state a clone size, as once, few, many or a class for expanded clones.

>.|TRBJ1-1|TRBV15|18|TRBD1
CATSRDKGTGSLNTEAFF
TGTGCCACCAGCAGAGATAAGGGGACAGGGTCTTTGAACACTGAAGCTTTCTTT
>few|TRBJ1-5|TRBV7-8|14|.
CASSGVFSNQPQHF
TGTGCCAGCAGCGGAGTCTTTAGCAATCAGCCCCAGCATTTT
>.|TRBJ1-5|TRBV3-1|15|TRBD1
CASSHGDRNNQPQHF
TGTGCCAGCAGCCATGGGGACAGAAACAATCAGCCCCAGCATTTT
>.|TRBJ2-7|TRBV20-1|14|.
CSARGARSSYEQYF
TGCAGTGCTAGAGGCGCGCGCTCCTCCTACGAGCAGTACTTC
>.|TRBJ1-1|TRBV10-3|15|TRBD1
CAISEPGGVNTEAFF
TGTGCCATCAGTGAGCCAGGGGGAGTGAACACTGAAGCTTTCTTT
>.|TRBJ2-1|TRBV19|14|.
CASIGGSSYNEQFF
TGTGCCAGTATTGGGGGCAGCTCCTACAATGAGCAGTTCTTC
>.|TRBJ1-4|TRBV2|14|.
CASSESPGVEKLFF
TGTGCCAGCAGTGAGTCCCCCGGGGTTGAAAAACTGTTTTTT
>.|TRBJ1-2|TRBV10-3|14|.
CAIRPDSQFYGYTF
TGTGCCATCAGACCCGACAGCCAATTCTATGGCTACACCTTC
>.|TRBJ2-7|TRBV6-2/TRBV6-3|13|TRBD1
CATRQDRGYEQYF
TGTGCCACCCGACAGGACAGGGGATACGAGCAGTACTTC
>.|TRBJ1-2|TRBV6-1|15|.
CASSEGGGTGYGYTF
TGTGCCAGCAGTGAAGGCGGGGGCACGGGCTATGGCTACACCTTC
>.|TRBJ2-4|TRBV28|17|TRBD2
CASGRRTSGVAKNIQYF
TGTGCCAGCGGACGACGGACTAGCGGGGTAGCCAAAAACATTCAGTACTTC
>.|TRBJ2-3|TRBV5-1|15|.
CASSLEGPRIDTQYF
TGCGCCAGCAGCTTAGAGGGGCCCAGGATCGATACGCAGTATTTT
>.|TRBJ2-3|TRBV20-1|15|.
CSARPFGAHTDTQYF
TGCAGTGCTAGGCCCTTTGGGGCACACACAGATACGCAGTATTTT
>.|TRBJ2-1|TRBV24-1|19|TRBD2
CATSEAGTSGRLSYNEQFF
TGTGCCACCAGTGAGGCCGGGACTAGCGGGAGATTGTCCTACAATGAGCAGTTCTTC
>few|TRBJ2-1|TRBV9|15|TRBD2
CASSGTGGFYNEQFF
TGTGCCAGCAGTGGGACGGGAGGGTTCTACAATGAGCAGTTCTTC
>few|TRBJ2-3|TRBV11-2|15|.
CASSRWEASTDTQYF
TGTGCCAGCAGCCGATGGGAGGCGAGCACAGATACGCAGTATTTT
>few|TRBJ2-7|TRBV7-2|11|.
CASRGAYEQYF
TGTGCCAGCAGGGGGGCCTACGAGCAGTACTTC
>.|TRBJ2-1|TRBV7-8|15|TRBD1
CASSAQGDAGDEQFF
TGTGCCAGCAGCGCCCAGGGGGACGCAGGGGATGAGCAGTTCTTC
>few|TRBJ1-5|TRBV6-5|15|.
CASSSARYSNQPQHF
TGTGCCAGCAGTTCCGCCCGTTATAGCAATCAGCCCCAGCATTTT
>.|TRBJ2-7|TRBV27|14|.
CASSLSGPRDEQYF
TGTGCCAGCAGTTTATCTGGCCCCCGGGACGAGCAGTACTTC
>.|TRBJ2-1|TRBV28|18|TRBD2
CASSPGLAGASSYNEQFF
TGTGCCAGCAGTCCGGGACTAGCGGGAGCCAGCTCCTACAATGAGCAGTTCTTC
>.|TRBJ2-7|TRBV20-1|18|TRBD1
CSARDAHRPGQSSYEQYF
TGCAGTGCTAGAGATGCCCATAGACCGGGACAGAGCTCCTACGAGCAGTACTTC
>.|TRBJ2-7|TRBV20-1|12|TRBD1
CSNIQGAYEQYF
TGCAGTAATATACAGGGGGCCTACGAGCAGTACTTC
>.|TRBJ2-7|TRBV12-3/TRBV12-4|12|.
CAGSLSSYEQYF
TGTGCCGGCAGTTTAAGTTCCTACGAGCAGTACTTC
>.|TRBJ2-3|TRBV6-5|15|.
CASSYASSGTDTQYF
TGTGCCAGCAGTTACGCTAGCTCGGGCACAGATACGCAGTATTTT
>few|TRBJ2-3|TRBV29-1|15|TRBD2
CSVVSSGPRTDTQYF
TGCAGCGTTGTATCTAGCGGGCCGCGCACAGATACGCAGTATTTT
>few|TRBJ2-7|TRBV28|13|.
CASSLLQDYEQYF
TGTGCCAGCAGTTTATTGCAGGACTACGAGCAGTACTTC
>.|TRBJ2-5|TRBV28|13|.
CATHPGYRETQYF
TGTGCCACTCACCCAGGGTATCGGGAGACCCAGTACTTC
>many|TRBJ2-7|TRBV20-1|11|.
CSASVSYEQYF
TGCAGTGCTAGCGTCTCCTACGAGCAGTACTTC
>few|TRBJ2-3|TRBV11-3|16|TRBD2
CASSQMSGRSTDTQYF
TGTGCCAGCAGCCAGATGAGCGGGAGGAGCACAGATACGCAGTATTTT
>.|TRBJ2-7|TRBV6-5|14|TRBD2
CASSYAGLDNEQYF
TGTGCCAGCAGTTACGCGGGACTAGATAACGAGCAGTACTTC
>.|TRBJ1-5|TRBV19|13|.
CASSGRGHQPQHF
TGTGCCAGTAGTGGCAGGGGCCATCAGCCCCAGCATTTT
>few|TRBJ1-2|TRBV6-5|16|TRBD1
CASSYSSQGIWYGYTF
TGTGCCAGCAGTTACTCGTCACAGGGGATTTGGTATGGCTACACCTTC
>.|TRBJ1-1|TRBV6-1|16|TRBD1
CASSAPAGGAGTEAFF
TGTGCCAGCAGTGCCCCCGCAGGGGGCGCGGGGACTGAAGCTTTCTTT
>.|TRBJ1-2|TRBV12-3/TRBV12-4|13|.
CASSFPGGRGYTF
TGTGCCAGCAGTTTTCCGGGGGGTAGAGGCTACACCTTC
>.|TRBJ1-1|TRBV6-7|13|.
CASSYSEGSEAFF
TGTGCCAGCAGTTACTCCGAGGGGAGTGAAGCTTTCTTT
>.|TRBJ2-1|TRBV28|15|TRBD2
CASSFRLAGESEQFF
TGTGCCAGCAGTTTCAGGCTAGCGGGAGAGAGCGAGCAGTTCTTC
>.|TRBJ2-7|TRBV15|14|.
CATSRADRGYEQYF
TGTGCCACCAGTAGAGCTGATAGGGGTTACGAGCAGTACTTC
>many|TRBJ2-3|TRBV20-1|13|.
CSASLRTTDTQYF
TGCAGTGCTAGTTTGAGAACAACAGATACGCAGTATTTT
>.|TRBJ2-3|TRBV20-1|17|.
CSARLSGSGVRSGTQYF
TGCAGTGCTAGATTATCGGGGAGCGGTGTACGAAGCGGTACGCAGTATTTT
>.|TRBJ2-3|TRBV12-3/TRBV12-4|13|.
CASSLGGQDTQYF
TGTGCCAGCAGTTTAGGGGGGCAAGATACGCAGTATTTT
>.|TRBJ2-1|TRBV12-3/TRBV12-4|15|.
CASSPPPGTPSEQFF
TGTGCCAGCAGTCCGCCACCCGGGACTCCAAGTGAGCAGTTCTTC
>.|TRBJ1-1|TRBV6-1|14|.
CASSPRGFGTEAFF
TGTGCCAGCAGTCCCAGGGGTTTTGGAACTGAAGCTTTCTTT
>few|TRBJ2-1|TRBV29-1|12|.
CSVDLSGNEQFF
TGCAGCGTTGATCTCTCGGGGAATGAGCAGTTCTTC
>many|TRBJ2-7|TRBV7-2|15|TRBD2
CASSLSGRAHHEQYF
TGTGCCAGCAGCCTTAGCGGGAGGGCCCACCACGAGCAGTACTTC
>.|TRBJ2-6|TRBV6-5|15|.
CASSQGTSGANVLTF
TGTGCCAGCAGTCAGGGGACCTCTGGGGCCAACGTCCTGACTTTC
>.|TRBJ2-1|TRBV7-9|17|TRBD2
CASSPGLAGGPRDEQFF
TGTGCCAGCAGCCCGGGACTAGCGGGAGGGCCTAGGGATGAGCAGTTCTTC
>.|TRBJ1-1|TRBV11-2|12|.
CASSSRLGEAFF
TGTGCCAGCAGCTCTCGCTTGGGGGAAGCTTTCTTT
>.|TRBJ2-7|TRBV28|14|.
CASSTGYRDYEQYF
TGTGCCAGCAGCACGGGGTACAGGGACTACGAGCAGTACTTC
>many|TRBJ2-1|TRBV3-1|17|TRBD2
CASSRLGTSGPLSEQFF
TGTGCCAGCAGCCGACTGGGGACTAGCGGACCCTTGAGTGAGCAGTTCTTC
>few|TRBJ2-3|TRBV10-3|13|TRBD1
CAIRPGGGDTQYF
TGTGCCATCAGGCCAGGGGGCGGCGATACGCAGTATTTT
>few|TRBJ1-1|TRBV14|16|TRBD1
CASSQDAGSRGSEAFF
TGTGCCAGCAGCCAAGATGCGGGGTCCAGGGGGTCTGAAGCTTTCTTT
>.|TRBJ1-1|TRBV28|14|.
CASRAKRGSTEAFF
TGTGCCAGCAGAGCTAAGAGGGGGAGCACTGAAGCTTTCTTT